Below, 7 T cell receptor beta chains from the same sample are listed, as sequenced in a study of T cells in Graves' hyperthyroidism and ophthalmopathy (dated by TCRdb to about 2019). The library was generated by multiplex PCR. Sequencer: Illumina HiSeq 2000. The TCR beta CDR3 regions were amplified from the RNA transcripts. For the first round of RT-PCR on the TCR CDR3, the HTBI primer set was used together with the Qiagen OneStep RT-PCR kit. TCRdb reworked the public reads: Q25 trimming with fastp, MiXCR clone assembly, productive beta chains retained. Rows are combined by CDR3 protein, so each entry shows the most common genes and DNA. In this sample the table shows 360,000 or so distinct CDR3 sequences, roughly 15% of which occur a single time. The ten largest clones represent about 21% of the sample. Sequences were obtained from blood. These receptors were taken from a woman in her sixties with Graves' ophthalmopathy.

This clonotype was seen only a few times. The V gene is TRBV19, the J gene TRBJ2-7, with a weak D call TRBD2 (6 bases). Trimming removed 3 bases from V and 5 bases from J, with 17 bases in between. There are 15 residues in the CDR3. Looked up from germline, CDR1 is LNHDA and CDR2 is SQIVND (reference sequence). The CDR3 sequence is CASSMGRDWGHEQYF. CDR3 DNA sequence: TGTGCCAGTAGTATGGGCCGGGACTGGGGCCACGAGCAGTACTTC.

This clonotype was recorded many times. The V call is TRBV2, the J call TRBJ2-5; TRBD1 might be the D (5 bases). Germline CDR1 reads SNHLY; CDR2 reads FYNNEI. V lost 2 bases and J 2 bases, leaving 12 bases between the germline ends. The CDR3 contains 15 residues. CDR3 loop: CASSELGAEQETQYF. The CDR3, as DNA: TGTGCCAGCAGTGAACTTGGGGCGGAACAAGAGACCCAGTACTTC.

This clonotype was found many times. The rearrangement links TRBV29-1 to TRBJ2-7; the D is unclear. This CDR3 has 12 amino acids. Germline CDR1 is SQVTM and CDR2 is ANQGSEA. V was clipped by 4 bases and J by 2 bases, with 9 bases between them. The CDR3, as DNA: TGCAGCGTTGGGGAAGGTCCCTACGAGCAGTACTTC. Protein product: CSVGEGPYEQYF.

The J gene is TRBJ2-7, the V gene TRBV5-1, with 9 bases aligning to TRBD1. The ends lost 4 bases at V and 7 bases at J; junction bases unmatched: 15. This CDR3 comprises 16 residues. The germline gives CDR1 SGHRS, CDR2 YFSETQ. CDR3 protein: CASSPDVGGTGREQYF. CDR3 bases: TGCGCCAGCAGCCCCGACGTCGGGGGGACAGGGAGGGAGCAGTACTTC. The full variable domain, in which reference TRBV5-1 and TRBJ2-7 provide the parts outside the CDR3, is KAGVTQTPRYLIKTRGQQVTLSCSPISGHRSVSWYQQTPGQGLQFLFEYFSETQRNKGNFPGRFSGRQFSNSRSEMNVSTLELGDSALYLCASSPDVGGTGREQYFGPGTRLTVT.

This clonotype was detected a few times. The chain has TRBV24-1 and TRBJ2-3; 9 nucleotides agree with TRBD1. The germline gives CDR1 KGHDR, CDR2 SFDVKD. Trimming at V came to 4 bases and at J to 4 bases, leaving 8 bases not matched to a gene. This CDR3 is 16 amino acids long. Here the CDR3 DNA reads TGTGCCACCAGTGACCCCGACAGGGGGATCGCAGATACGCAGTATTTT. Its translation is CATSDPDRGIADTQYF.

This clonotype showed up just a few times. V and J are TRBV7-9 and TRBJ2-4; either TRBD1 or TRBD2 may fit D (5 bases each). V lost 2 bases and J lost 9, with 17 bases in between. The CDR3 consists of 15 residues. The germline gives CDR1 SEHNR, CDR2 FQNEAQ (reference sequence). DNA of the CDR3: TGTGCCAGCAGCTTATTCAGGGTCTCCGGAGGCATTCAGTACTTC. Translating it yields CASSLFRVSGGIQYF. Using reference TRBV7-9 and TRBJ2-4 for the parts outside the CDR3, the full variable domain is DTGVSQNPRHKITKRGQNVTFRCDPISEHNRLYWYRQTLGQGPEFLTYFQNEAQLEKSRLLSDRFSAERPKGSFSTLEIQRTEQGDSAMYLCASSLFRVSGGIQYFGAGTRLSVL.

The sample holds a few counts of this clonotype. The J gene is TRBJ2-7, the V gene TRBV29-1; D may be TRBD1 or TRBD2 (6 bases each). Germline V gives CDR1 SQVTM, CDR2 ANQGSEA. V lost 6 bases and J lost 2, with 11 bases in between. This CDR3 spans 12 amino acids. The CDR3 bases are TGCAGCGTCCTCCGGGGGCCCTACGAGCAGTACTTC. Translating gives CSVLRGPYEQYF.